This T cell receptor beta chain is from a study of T-cell memory formation after mild COVID-19. Using its own MiXCR run on the 5' RACE reads, TCRdb lists one record per CDR3 protein. The table has roughly 250,000 distinct CDR3 sequences, around 15% seen once. Germline V lookup: CDR1 SGHRS, CDR2 YFSETQ. This CDR3 is 15 amino acids long. Deletions cut 1 base from V and 5 bases from J, with 15 bases between. The sample was PBMCs or a T cell subset sorted from them (not recorded which). The rearrangement joins TRBV5-1 to TRBJ1-1, with D possibly being TRBD1 (6 bases). The sequence derives from a man aged 18 to 29 who had mild COVID-19 (a few samples of this study predate the infection). Cell type and time point are not known. The CDR3 DNA follows: TGCGCCAGCAGCTTGATCACAGGGTCTATGACTGAAGCTTTCTTT. Translation gives CASSLITGSMTEAFF.